The 30 T cell receptor beta chains below come from one sample, sequenced in a study of cytotoxic CD8 clonotypes in ibrutinib-treated CLL. Clones were sequenced by immunoSEQ multiplex PCR, and TCRdb holds only the in-frame ones, with some missing. The sample holds fewer than 400,000 clones, about 61% seen once. The source material was PBMCs, sampled after 36 months of ibrutinib treatment. The receptor set was obtained from a human donor with chronic lymphocytic leukemia.

This chain links TRBV7-9 with TRBJ1-1; a weak D match, TRBD1 (6 bases). Per the germline V gene, CDR1 is SEHNR and CDR2 is FQNEAQ (reference sequence). Trimming took off 4 bases at V and 4 bases at J, with 16 bases between the two ends. The CDR3 extends over 15 amino acids. The CDR3 DNA is TGTGCCAGCAGCTCCGGGACAATAGGGGGCACTGAAGCTTTCTTT. Encoded protein: CASSSGTIGGTEAFF.

This clone was counted between two and nine times. V gene TRBV7-9 combines with J gene TRBJ2-7; D call uncertain. Trimming left V 4 bases short and J 4 bases short, with 2 bases between. Germline V gives CDR1 SEHNR, CDR2 FQNEAQ (reference sequence). This CDR3 is built from 10 residues. Here the CDR3 DNA reads TGTGCCAGCAGCTCATACGAGCAGTACTTC. This translates into CASSSYEQYF.

The chain joins TRBV9 to TRBJ2-2; 7 nucleotides align to TRBD1. The germline gives CDR1 SGDLS, CDR2 YYNGEE. There are 15 residues in the CDR3. The V segment lost 3 bases and the J segment 4 bases; nucleotides outside the gene matches: 6. DNA for the CDR3: TGTGCCAGCAGCGGCCGGGACAGCCTCACCGGGGAGCTGTTTTTT. This sequence encodes CASSGRDSLTGELFF.

The chain has TRBV29-1 and TRBJ2-1; D is undetermined. Trimming cost V 7 bases and J 3 bases, with 16 bases left between them. The CDR3 sequence is 14 residues long. Germline V gene lookup returns CDR1 SQVTM and CDR2 ANQGSEA. Here the CDR3 DNA reads TGCAGCGGGAGCCGCGCAGGCCGCTACAATGAGCAGTTCTTC. This gives the protein CSGSRAGRYNEQFF.

Written as DNA, the CDR3 is TGTGCCAGCAGGATTACTAGCGGGGGGCCGGGTGGCACAGATACGCAGTATTTT. This codes for CASRITSGGPGGTDTQYF. The chain recombines TRBV2 with TRBJ2-3, with 12 bases identical to TRBD2. The CDR3 has 18 amino acids. CDR1 and CDR2 from the germline V gene are SNHLY and FYNNEI. V gave up 6 bases and J gave up 1 base; unmatched junction bases: 11. The full variable domain, in which reference TRBV2 and TRBJ2-3 provide the parts outside the CDR3, is EPEVTQTPSHQVTQMGQEVILRCVPISNHLYFYWYRQILGQKVEFLVSFYNNEISEKSEIFDDQFSVERPDGSNFTLKIRSTKLEDSAMYFCASRITSGGPGGTDTQYFGPGTRLTVL.

The rearrangement links TRBV4-1 to TRBJ1-2; D possibly corresponds to TRBD1 (6 bases). The CDR3 is 15 residues long. The germline CDR1 and CDR2 sequences are MGHRA and YSYEKL. Trimming removed 0 bases from V and 1 base from J, with 9 bases in between. CDR3 residues: CASSQETGYNYGYTF. Written as DNA, the CDR3 is TGCGCCAGCAGCCAAGAGACAGGTTATAACTATGGCTACACCTTC.

J is TRBJ2-2 and V is TRBV5-1, with no clear D. V lost 1 base, J lost 2 bases, and 9 bases lay in between. The CDR3 is 15 amino acids. Germline-derived CDR1 and CDR2 are SGHRS and YFSETQ. CDR3 region: CASSLQAANTGELFF. CDR3 bases: TGCGCCAGCAGCTTGCAGGCAGCTAACACCGGGGAGCTGTTTTTT.

In nucleotides, the CDR3 is TGTGCCAGCAGTCCCTTTGTGGCGGGGCCCTACGAGCAGTACTTC. Amino acid sequence: CASSPFVAGPYEQYF. The chain joins TRBV27 to TRBJ2-7; D possibly corresponds to TRBD2 (6 bases). The germline gives CDR1 MNHEY, CDR2 SMNVEV (reference sequence). The CDR3 has 15 amino acids. V was cut by 5 bases and J by 2 bases, with 16 bases left in between.

The chain joins TRBV7-9 to TRBJ2-7; D possibly uses TRBD1 or TRBD2 (6 bases each). This CDR3 is 15 amino acids long. The V gene lost 7 bases and the J gene lost 2 bases, with 18 bases spanning the gap. The germline gives CDR1 SEHNR, CDR2 FQNEAQ (reference sequence). The DNA of the CDR3 is TGTGCCAGCACCCAGGGGACTCTCCTGGCCTACGAGCAGTACTTC. Its protein product is CASTQGTLLAYEQYF.

This clone has only a few counts. V gene TRBV19 combines with J gene TRBJ2-7, with D perhaps matching TRBD2 (6 bases). V was shortened by 10 bases and J by 3 bases, with 16 bases between the two germline ends. The CDR3 loop spans 13 amino acids. Germline V gives CDR1 LNHDA, CDR2 SQIVND (reference sequence). The CDR3 nucleotides are TGTGCCACAGGCGGGGTCCGTGGCTACGAGCAGTACTTC. Translating it yields CATGGVRGYEQYF.

This chain joins TRBV9 and TRBJ1-5; a weak D match, TRBD1 (5 bases). The CDR3 has 16 residues. The germline V and J ends were trimmed by 2 bases and 3 bases, with 15 bases remaining between them. Germline CDR1 reads SGDLS; CDR2 reads YYNGEE. CDR3 residues: CASSVGGGGTNQPQHF. As DNA, the CDR3 is TGTGCCAGCAGCGTCGGGGGAGGAGGCACCAATCAGCCCCAGCATTTT.

The chain recombines TRBV9 with TRBJ2-1; D may be TRBD2 (7 bases). V shed 6 bases and J shed 2 bases, with 15 bases lying between them. This CDR3 contains 15 residues. Germline V gene sequence: CDR1 SGDLS, CDR2 YYNGEE. CDR3 in amino acids: CASTRRGGAYNEQFF. DNA of the CDR3: TGTGCCAGCACCCGGAGGGGGGGGGCCTACAATGAGCAGTTCTTC.

The rearrangement joins TRBV29-1 to TRBJ2-7; no firm D call. V lost 7 bases and J lost 4, with 11 bases in between. Germline values: CDR1 SQVTM, CDR2 ANQGSEA. The CDR3 runs to 11 residues. The CDR3 coding sequence is TGCAGCGGGGGTATGGCGTACGAGCAGTACTTC. Its translation: CSGGMAYEQYF.

This clone was observed a single time. The chain has TRBV19 and TRBJ1-4; 11 positions match TRBD1. The CDR3 has 15 residues. The germline V gene has CDR1 LNHDA and CDR2 SQIVND (reference sequence). J lost 6 bases, V lost 5 bases, and 5 bases had no gene match. In DNA form, the CDR3 reads TGTGCCAGTAGTCCTGTGGACAGGGGGCATGAAAAACTGTTTTTT. Its translation: CASSPVDRGHEKLFF.

This rearrangement joins TRBV14 to TRBJ1-2; the D gene is possibly TRBD1 (6 bases). The V and J ends lost 4 bases and 1 base respectively, with 10 bases between them. The CDR3 has 14 residues. Per the germline V gene, CDR1 is SGHDN and CDR2 is FVKESK. This chain's CDR3 is CASSLRTVNYGYTF. Written as DNA, the CDR3 is TGTGCCAGCAGCCTAAGGACAGTTAACTATGGCTACACCTTC. Filled out from reference TRBV14 and TRBJ1-2, the complete variable domain reads EAGVTQFPSHSVIEKGQTVTLRCDPISGHDNLYWYRRVMGKEIKFLLHFVKESKQDESGMPNNRFLAERTGGTYSTLKVQPAELEDSGVYFCASSLRTVNYGYTFGSGTRLTVV.

V and J are TRBV9 and TRBJ2-1; perhaps TRBD1 as D (5 bases). The V and J ends lost 4 bases and 8 bases respectively, with 10 bases between them. Per the germline V gene, CDR1 is SGDLS and CDR2 is YYNGEE. This CDR3 comprises 12 residues. The CDR3 reads CASSPQDHEQFF. The CDR3 region has the DNA TGTGCCAGCAGCCCACAGGACCATGAGCAGTTCTTC. Full variable domain (outside the CDR3, taken from reference TRBV9 and TRBJ2-1): DSGVTQTPKHLITATGQRVTLRCSPRSGDLSVYWYQQSLDQGLQFLIQYYNGEERAKGNILERFSAQQFPDLHSELNLSSLELGDSALYFCASSPQDHEQFFGPGTRLTVL.

V gene TRBV30 combines with J gene TRBJ1-1, with D unclear. Trimming cost V 2 bases and J 3 bases, with 25 bases left between them. Germline values: CDR1 GTSNPN, CDR2 SVGIG (reference sequence). The CDR3 covers 18 residues. The CDR3 DNA reads as TGTGCCTGGAGTCTAAGGATTCCGGGAGGATATGGTCACACTGAAGCTTTCTTT. Its translation is CAWSLRIPGGYGHTEAFF. Combining the CDR3 with reference TRBV30 and TRBJ1-1 gives the whole variable domain SQTIHQWPATLVQPVGSPLSLECTVEGTSNPNLYWYRQAAGRGLQLLFYSVGIGQISSEVPQNLSASRPQDRQFILSSKKLLLSDSGFYLCAWSLRIPGGYGHTEAFFGQGTRLTVV.

J is TRBJ2-3 and V is TRBV7-9, with 9 nucleotides matching TRBD2. CDR1 is SEHNR and CDR2 is FQNEAQ in the germline V gene (reference sequence). The CDR3 is 19 residues long. V lost 4 bases and J lost 9; bases outside the gene matches: 23. DNA of the CDR3: TGTGCCAGCAGCTCGGGACAGCGACCCGGGACTAGCACGTCGGGGACGCAGTATTTT. It is translated as CASSSGQRPGTSTSGTQYF.

This clone was seen more than once but under ten times. The rearrangement links TRBV11-3 to TRBJ2-2, with D hard to call. Per germline, CDR1 SGHNT and CDR2 YENEEA. The V end was cut by 10 bases, the J end by 5 bases, with 8 bases between. The CDR3 runs 11 residues. The CDR3 coding sequence is TGTGCCACCTCCCGAACCGGGGAGCTGTTTTTT. This encodes CATSRTGELFF.

The chain combines TRBV4-1 with TRBJ2-3, with TRBD2 matching 15 bases. The V gene end was trimmed by 1 base and the J gene end by 0 bases; junction bases not matched to a gene: 2. Germline-derived CDR1 and CDR2 are MGHRA and YSYEKL. There are 18 residues in the CDR3. This chain's CDR3 is CASSQGTSGGASTDTQYF. The CDR3 nucleotides are TGCGCCAGCAGCCAAGGGACTAGCGGGGGGGCTAGCACAGATACGCAGTATTTT.

This sequence joins TRBV19 and TRBJ1-4, with TRBD1 as a possible D gene (6 bases). The CDR3 runs 14 residues. V lost 3 bases to trimming and J lost 7 bases, with 12 bases between them. CDR1 and CDR2 (germline): LNHDA, SQIVND (reference sequence). CDR3 DNA: TGTGCCAGTAGTATCCTCGGGACACCTGAAAAACTGTTTTTT. This codes for CASSILGTPEKLFF.

V is TRBV23-1 and J is TRBJ2-1; D not resolved. TRBV23-1 is classed as an ORF, of uncertain function. The CDR3 is 16 amino acids. Trimming shortened V by 4 bases and J by 5 bases, and 18 bases separated the two germline ends. Here the CDR3 reads CASSPPTPLDDNEQFF. CDR3 DNA sequence: TGCGCCAGCAGTCCCCCCACCCCCTTGGACGACAATGAGCAGTTCTTC.

A few counts support this clone. The rearrangement uses TRBV27 and TRBJ2-7; tentatively, D is TRBD1 (5 bases). CDR1 and CDR2 from the germline V gene are MNHEY and SMNVEV (reference sequence). V gave up 6 bases and J gave up 6 bases, with 15 bases separating them. The CDR3 is made up of 13 amino acids. This CDR3 is CASSPSRGAEQYF. The CDR3 coding sequence is TGTGCCAGCAGCCCCTCACGTGGGGCCGAGCAGTACTTC.

This clone was counted between two and nine times. The chain employs TRBV18 and TRBJ2-1; tentative D call: TRBD2 (6 bases). Between the trimmed V and J ends, which lost 1 base and 5 bases, there was a span of 15 bases. Germline CDR1 is KGHSH and CDR2 is LQKENI. The CDR3 runs 16 residues. CDR3 bases: TGTGCCAGCTCACCACGAGGAGGGATGGGAAACAATGAGCAGTTCTTC. Protein sequence: CASSPRGGMGNNEQFF.

This sequence joins TRBV9 and TRBJ2-5; a possible D gene is TRBD2 (5 bases). The ends were cut back, 0 bases at V and 2 bases at J, with 14 bases in the middle. CDR1 and CDR2 (germline): SGDLS, YYNGEE. The CDR3 totals 16 residues. The CDR3 bases are TGTGCCAGCAGCGTAGTTGCGGGTTTGGGGCAAGAGACCCAGTACTTC. It codes for CASSVVAGLGQETQYF.

The chain couples TRBV13 to TRBJ2-1, with 7 bases fitting TRBD2. The CDR3 runs 15 residues. CDR1 is PRHDT, CDR2 FYEKMQ, per germline (reference sequence). Trimming at V came to 3 bases and at J to 8 bases, leaving 10 bases not matched to a gene. The CDR3 coding sequence is TGTGCCAGCAGCTTTTATGCGGGAGTTAATGATGAGCAGTTCTTC. Protein sequence: CASSFYAGVNDEQFF.

The chain recombines TRBV27 with TRBJ1-4, with 10 nucleotides matching TRBD1. Germline values: CDR1 MNHEY, CDR2 SMNVEV (reference sequence). V lost 5 bases, J lost 1 base, and 10 bases stayed unmatched. The CDR3 spans 18 residues. CDR3 protein: CASSSRQGATLTNEKLFF. In DNA, the CDR3 is TGTGCCAGCAGTAGCAGACAGGGGGCGACCCTAACTAATGAAAAACTGTTTTTT.

This clone turned up a few times. The chain is built from TRBV4-1 and TRBJ1-6; possible D gene TRBD1, 6 bases. This CDR3 spans 13 amino acids. Deletions cut 6 bases from V and 6 bases from J, with 9 bases between. CDR1 is MGHRA and CDR2 is YSYEKL in the germline V gene. The CDR3 spells CASRSTGNSPLHF. The CDR3 DNA reads TGCGCCAGCAGATCGACAGGTAATTCACCCCTCCACTTT.

This chain joins TRBV27 and TRBJ2-7, with a possible D match to TRBD2 (5 bases). The ends were cut back, 5 bases at V and 0 bases at J, with 11 bases in the middle. The CDR3 consists of 14 residues. Germline-derived CDR1 and CDR2 are MNHEY and SMNVEV (reference sequence). CDR3 coding DNA: TGTGCCAGCAGTCTCGAGGGCAGCTCCTACGAGCAGTACTTC. Its protein product is CASSLEGSSYEQYF.

V gene TRBV9 combines with J gene TRBJ1-1; 8 nucleotides line up with TRBD1. The germline V gene encodes CDR1 SGDLS and CDR2 YYNGEE. The V gene end was trimmed by 4 bases and the J gene end by 7 bases; junction bases not matched to a gene: 9. The CDR3 runs 14 residues. CDR3 in amino acids: CASSPRTGRHEAFF. As DNA, the CDR3 is TGTGCCAGCAGCCCCCGGACAGGGAGGCATGAAGCTTTCTTT. The variable domain in full, completed from reference TRBV9 and TRBJ1-1, reads DSGVTQTPKHLITATGQRVTLRCSPRSGDLSVYWYQQSLDQGLQFLIQYYNGEERAKGNILERFSAQQFPDLHSELNLSSLELGDSALYFCASSPRTGRHEAFFGQGTRLTVV.